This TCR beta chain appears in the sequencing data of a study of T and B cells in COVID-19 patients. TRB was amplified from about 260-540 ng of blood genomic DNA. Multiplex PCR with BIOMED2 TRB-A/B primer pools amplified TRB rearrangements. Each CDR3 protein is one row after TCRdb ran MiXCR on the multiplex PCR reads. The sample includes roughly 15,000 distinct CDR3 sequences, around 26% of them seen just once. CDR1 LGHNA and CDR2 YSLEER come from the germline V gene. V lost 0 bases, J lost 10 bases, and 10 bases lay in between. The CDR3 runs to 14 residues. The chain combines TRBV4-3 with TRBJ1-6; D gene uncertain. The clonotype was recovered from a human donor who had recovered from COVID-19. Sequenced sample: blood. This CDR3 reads CASSQEGRGSPLHF. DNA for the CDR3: TGCGCCAGCAGCCAAGAAGGACGCGGATCACCCCTCCACTTT.